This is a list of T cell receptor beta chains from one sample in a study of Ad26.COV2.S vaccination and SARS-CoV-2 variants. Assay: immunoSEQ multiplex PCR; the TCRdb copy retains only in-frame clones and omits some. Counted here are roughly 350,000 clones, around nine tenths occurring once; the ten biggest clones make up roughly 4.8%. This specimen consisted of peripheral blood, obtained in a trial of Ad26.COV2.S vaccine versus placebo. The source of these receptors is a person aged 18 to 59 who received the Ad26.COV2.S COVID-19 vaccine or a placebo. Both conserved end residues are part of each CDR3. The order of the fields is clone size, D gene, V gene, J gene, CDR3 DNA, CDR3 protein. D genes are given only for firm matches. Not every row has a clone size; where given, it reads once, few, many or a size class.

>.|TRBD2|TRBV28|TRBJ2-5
TGTGCCAGCAGTTTATTCCGGCTAGCGGGGAAAGAGACCCAGTACTTC
CASSLFRLAGKETQYF
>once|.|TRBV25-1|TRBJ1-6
TGTGCCAGCAGTGAATATACGGCAGAAAATTCACCCCTCCACTTT
CASSEYTAENSPLHF
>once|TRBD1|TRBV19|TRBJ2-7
TGTGCCAGTAGCGGTTTCGATAGACAGGGGACCTACGAGCAGTACTTC
CASSGFDRQGTYEQYF
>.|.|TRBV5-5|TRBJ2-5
TGTGCCAGCAGCTACTTTCGGACAGGGAGGGTGGAGACCCAGTACTTC
CASSYFRTGRVETQYF
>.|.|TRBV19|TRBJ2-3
TGTGCCAGTAGTATATTAATGGGGGTCACAGATACGCAGTATTTT
CASSILMGVTDTQYF
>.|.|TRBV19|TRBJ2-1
TGTGCCAGTAGTATAGCTCTGGGGCGTTCAAGTGAGCAGTTCTTC
CASSIALGRSSEQFF
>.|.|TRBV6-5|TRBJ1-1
TGTGCCAGCAGTTACGAAGGAACTGAAGCTTTCTTT
CASSYEGTEAFF
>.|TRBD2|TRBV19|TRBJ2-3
TGTGCCAGTAGTATTGGGGGAGCGGGGGGGCCAGATACGCAGTATTTT
CASSIGGAGGPDTQYF
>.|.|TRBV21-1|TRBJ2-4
TGTGCCAGCAGCGAAGGGGTAGAGAAAAACATTCAGTACTTC
CASSEGVEKNIQYF
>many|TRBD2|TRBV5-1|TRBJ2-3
TGCGCCAGCAGCTTGGACCTAGCGGGCGGGGCAGATACGCAGTATTTT
CASSLDLAGGADTQYF
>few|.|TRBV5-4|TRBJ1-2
TGTGCCAGCAGCTTGGAGGGAAACTATGGCTACACCTTC
CASSLEGNYGYTF
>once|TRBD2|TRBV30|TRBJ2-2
TGTGCCTGGACATTACCCCCGACTAGCGGGAGACTCACCGGGGAGCTGTTTTTT
CAWTLPPTSGRLTGELFF
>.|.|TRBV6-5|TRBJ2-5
TGTGCCAGCAGACTCTCGACTCAAGAGACCCAGTACTTC
CASRLSTQETQYF
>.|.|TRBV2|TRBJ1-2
TGTGCCAGCGGTGATACAGCTAACTATGGCTACACCTTC
CASGDTANYGYTF
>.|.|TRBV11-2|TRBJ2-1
TGTGCCAGCAGGTGGACAGACCGCTACAATGAGCAGTTCTTC
CASRWTDRYNEQFF
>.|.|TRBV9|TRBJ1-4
TGTGCCAGCAGCGTAGGGGGCGCATTTTATGAAAAACTGTTTTTT
CASSVGGAFYEKLFF
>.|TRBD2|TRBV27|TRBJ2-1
TGTGCCAGCAGTTTAGGCGGGAGACTTGGTAATGAGCAGTTCTTC
CASSLGGRLGNEQFF
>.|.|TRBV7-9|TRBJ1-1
TGTGCCAGCAGCGGTACCGGGCCCCACACTGAAGCTTTCTTT
CASSGTGPHTEAFF
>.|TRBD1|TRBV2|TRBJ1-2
TGTGCCAGCACAACAGGGGGAGCTAACTATGGCTACACCTTC
CASTTGGANYGYTF
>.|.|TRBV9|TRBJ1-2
TGTGCCAGCAGCGTAGGGAACCTCTATGGCTACACCTTC
CASSVGNLYGYTF
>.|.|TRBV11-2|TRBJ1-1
TGTGCCAGCAGCTTACAGATATCGGGGGACACTGAAGCTTTCTTT
CASSLQISGDTEAFF
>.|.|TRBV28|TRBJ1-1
TGTGCCAGCAGTTTAATGGGGGCAGCAACTGAAGCTTTCTTT
CASSLMGAATEAFF
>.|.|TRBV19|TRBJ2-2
TGTGCCAGTAGTATTATGGGGGGCCCCACCGGGGAGCTGTTTTTT
CASSIMGGPTGELFF
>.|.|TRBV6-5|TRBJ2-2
TGTGCCAGCGCCTTTATTGCCGGGGAGCTGTTTTTT
CASAFIAGELFF
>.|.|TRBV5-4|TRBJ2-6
TGTGCCAGCAGCATGGGGGGGGCCGGGGCCAACGTCCTGACTTTC
CASSMGGAGANVLTF
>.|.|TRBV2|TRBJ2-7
TGTGCCAGCAGGGACTCAGCCTACGAGCAGTACTTC
CASRDSAYEQYF
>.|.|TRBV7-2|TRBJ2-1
TGTGCCAGCAGCTCCAGGGGCAATGAGCAGTTCTTC
CASSSRGNEQFF
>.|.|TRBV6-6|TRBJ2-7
TGTGCCAGCAGGCAGCCGGGAAACTCCTACGAGCAGTACTTC
CASRQPGNSYEQYF
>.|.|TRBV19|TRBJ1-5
TGTGCCAGTACTACAGGGCTCTCCAATCAGCCCCAGCATTTT
CASTTGLSNQPQHF
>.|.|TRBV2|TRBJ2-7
TGTGCCAGCAGACCACCCAGATTACAGATCTACGAGCAGTACTTC
CASRPPRLQIYEQYF
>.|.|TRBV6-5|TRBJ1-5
TGTGCCAGCAGGAGGGGGAATCAGCCCCAGCATTTT
CASRRGNQPQHF
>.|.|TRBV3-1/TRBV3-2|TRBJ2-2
TGTGCCAGCAGCAACCCCATGGACACCAACACCGGGGAGCTGTTTTTT
CASSNPMDTNTGELFF
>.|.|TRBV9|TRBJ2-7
TGTGCCAGCAGCGTAGGGTGGAGCGGTAGCTCCTACGAGCAGTACTTC
CASSVGWSGSSYEQYF
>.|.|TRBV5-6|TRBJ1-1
TGTGCCAGCAGCTTGATAGGAGGGTTTGGCACTGAAGCTTTCTTT
CASSLIGGFGTEAFF
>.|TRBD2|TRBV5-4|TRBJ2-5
TGTGCCAGCAGCTTGTCTAGCGGGGTCCAAGAGACCCAGTACTTC
CASSLSSGVQETQYF
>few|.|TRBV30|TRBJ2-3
TGTGCCTGGAGTAGCGGTTTTAGCACAGATACGCAGTATTTT
CAWSSGFSTDTQYF
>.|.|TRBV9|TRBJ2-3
TGTGCCAGCAGCGTAGTAAGCGGAGCGACAGATACGCAGTATTTT
CASSVVSGATDTQYF
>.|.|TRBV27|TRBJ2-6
TGTGCCAGCAGTCCTGGGGTGTCCGGTTTAAGGGCCAACGTCCTGACTTTC
CASSPGVSGLRANVLTF
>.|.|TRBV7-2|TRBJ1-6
TGTGCCAGCAGCCCTACAGGGAATTCACCCCTCCACTTT
CASSPTGNSPLHF
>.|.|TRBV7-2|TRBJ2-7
TGTGCCAGCAGCCCTTTGAAGGAGCAGTACTTC
CASSPLKEQYF
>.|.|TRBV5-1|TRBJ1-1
TGCGCCAGCAGCTTGTGGGGGGATTCCAACACTGAAGCTTTCTTT
CASSLWGDSNTEAFF
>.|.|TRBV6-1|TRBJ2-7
TGTGCCAGCAGTGAAGCGGCGGGGAACTCCTACGAGCAGTACTTC
CASSEAAGNSYEQYF
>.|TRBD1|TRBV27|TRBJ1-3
TGTGCCAGCAGTTTATCGGGGACAGACATTCGCGGAAACACCATATATTTT
CASSLSGTDIRGNTIYF
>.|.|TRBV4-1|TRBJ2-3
TGCGCCAGCAGCCAGTACACAGATACGCAGTATTTT
CASSQYTDTQYF
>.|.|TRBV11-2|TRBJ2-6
TGTGCCAGCAGCTTAGCGCGAGCTGGGGCCAACGTCCTGACTTTC
CASSLARAGANVLTF
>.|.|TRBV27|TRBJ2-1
TGTGCCAGCAGCACCCTTACGGACAATGAGCAGTTCTTC
CASSTLTDNEQFF
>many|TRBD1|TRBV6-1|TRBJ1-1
TGTGCCAGCAGTGTTCGAACAGGGGGCACCCCCACTGAAGCTTTCTTT
CASSVRTGGTPTEAFF
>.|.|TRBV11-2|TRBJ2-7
TGTGCCAGCAGCTTAACGAGTTATACCTACGAGCAGTACTTC
CASSLTSYTYEQYF
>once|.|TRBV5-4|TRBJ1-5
TGTGCCAGCAGACGTCGTCAGCCCCAGCATTTT
CASRRRQPQHF
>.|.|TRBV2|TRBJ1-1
TGTGCCAGCAGTGTACCGGGGGACACTGAAGCTTTCTTT
CASSVPGDTEAFF
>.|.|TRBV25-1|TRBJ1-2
TGTGCCAGCAGTGAATACTCCGCGCACGGTTTCAGGGAAGGCTACACCTTC
CASSEYSAHGFREGYTF
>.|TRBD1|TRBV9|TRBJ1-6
TGTGCCAGCAGCTCAACAACGACAGGGAATTCACCCCTCCACTTT
CASSSTTTGNSPLHF
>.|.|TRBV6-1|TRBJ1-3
TGTGCCAGCAGTGCTCGAGGTGACACCATATATTTT
CASSARGDTIYF
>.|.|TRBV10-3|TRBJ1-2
TGTGCCATCAGTGAGAGGGGGGAAGGCCATGGCTACACCTTC
CAISERGEGHGYTF
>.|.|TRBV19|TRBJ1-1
TGTGCCAGTAGTATTTCGGTGAACACTGAAGCTTTCTTT
CASSISVNTEAFF